This T cell receptor (beta chain) was found in a study of T cells in Graves' hyperthyroidism and ophthalmopathy. A word on this clonotype: The junction shows a germline mismatch at one end, possibly a read error.

PBMCs stemmed from less than 13 ml fresh peripheral blood. Germline V lookup: CDR1 LNHNV, CDR2 YYDKDF (reference sequence). The CDR3 covers 16 residues. Researchers took RNA transcripts and amplified the TCR beta CDR3 regions from them. HTBI primers were the set used in a first-round RT-PCR of the TCR CDR3. One entry per CDR3 protein results from TCRdb running MiXCR on the multiplex PCR reads. The top ten hold roughly 6.2% of the sample, which has a few hundred thousand distinct CDR3 sequences, approximately 15% seen once. The clonotype was recovered from a woman aged 25 to 45 with Graves' hyperthyroidism that later progressed to Graves' ophthalmopathy. Sequences were obtained from blood. The V and J genes are TRBV15 and TRBJ2-1; the match to TRBD2 covers 9 bases. In nucleotides, the CDR3 is TGTGCCACCGGCAGAGATCTAGCGGGGACCTACAATGAGCAGTTCTTC. Translating it yields CATGRDLAGTYNEQFF.